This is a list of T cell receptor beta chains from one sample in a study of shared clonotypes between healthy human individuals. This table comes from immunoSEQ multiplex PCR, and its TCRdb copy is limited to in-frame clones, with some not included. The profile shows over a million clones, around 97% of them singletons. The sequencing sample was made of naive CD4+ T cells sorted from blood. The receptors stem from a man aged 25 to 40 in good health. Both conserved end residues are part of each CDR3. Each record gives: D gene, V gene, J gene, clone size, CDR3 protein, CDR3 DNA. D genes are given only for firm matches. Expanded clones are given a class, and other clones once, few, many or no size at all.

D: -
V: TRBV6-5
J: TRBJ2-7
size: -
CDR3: CASSYGGTSYEQYF
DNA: TGTGCCAGCAGTTACGGAGGGACCTCCTACGAGCAGTACTTC

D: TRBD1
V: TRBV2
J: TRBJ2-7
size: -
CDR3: CASSGPGTGSYEQYF
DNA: TGTGCCAGCAGCGGACCCGGGACAGGGAGTTACGAGCAGTACTTC

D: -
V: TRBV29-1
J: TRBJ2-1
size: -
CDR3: CSVESEGGNEQFF
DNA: TGCAGCGTTGAGAGCGAGGGGGGAAATGAGCAGTTCTTC

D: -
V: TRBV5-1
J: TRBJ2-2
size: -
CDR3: CASSFLSRNTGELFF
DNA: TGCGCCAGCAGCTTTCTGTCTAGGAACACCGGGGAGCTGTTTTTT

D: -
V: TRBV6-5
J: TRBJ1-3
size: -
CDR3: CASSYQDSPRNTIYF
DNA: TGTGCCAGCAGTTACCAGGACAGCCCGAGAAACACCATATATTTT

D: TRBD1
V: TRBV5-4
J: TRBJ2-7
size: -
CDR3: CASRSPGQGTYEQYF
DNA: TGTGCCAGCAGATCTCCGGGACAGGGGACCTACGAGCAGTACTTC

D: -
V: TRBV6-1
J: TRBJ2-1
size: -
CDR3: CATRVGAYNEQFF
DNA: TGTGCGACACGCGTGGGGGCCTACAATGAGCAGTTCTTC

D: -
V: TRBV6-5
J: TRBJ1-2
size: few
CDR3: CASSADRGYGYTF
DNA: TGTGCCAGCAGCGCGGACAGAGGCTATGGCTACACCTTC

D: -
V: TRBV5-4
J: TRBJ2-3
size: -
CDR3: CASSWRDRRTDTQYF
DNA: TGTGCCAGCAGCTGGAGGGACAGAAGGACAGATACGCAGTATTTT

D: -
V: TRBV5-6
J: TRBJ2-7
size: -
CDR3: CASSLVGQTYEQYF
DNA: TGTGCCAGCAGCTTGGTCGGACAGACCTACGAGCAGTACTTC

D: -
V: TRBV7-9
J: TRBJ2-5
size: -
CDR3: CASSLGRGINF
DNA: TGTGCCAGCAGCTTAGGTAGGGGTATTAACTTC

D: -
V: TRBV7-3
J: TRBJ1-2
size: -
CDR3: CASSPGDGNYGYTF
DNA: TGTGCCAGCAGTCCCGGTGACGGTAACTATGGCTACACCTTC

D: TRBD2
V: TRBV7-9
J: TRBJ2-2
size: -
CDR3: CASSLGGGRTGELFF
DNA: TGTGCCAGCAGCTTAGGGGGAGGGCGCACCGGGGAGCTGTTTTTT

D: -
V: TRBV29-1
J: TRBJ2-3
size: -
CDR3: CSVETLYTDTQYF
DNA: TGCAGCGTTGAGACTTTGTACACAGATACGCAGTATTTT

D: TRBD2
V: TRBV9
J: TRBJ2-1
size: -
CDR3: CASSVPGSGGYNEQFF
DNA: TGTGCCAGCAGCGTCCCGGGGAGCGGGGGCTACAATGAGCAGTTCTTC

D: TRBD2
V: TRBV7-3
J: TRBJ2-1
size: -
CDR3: CASSSGSGRAAWDEQFF
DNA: TGTGCCAGCAGCTCAGGAAGCGGGAGGGCAGCATGGGATGAGCAGTTCTTC

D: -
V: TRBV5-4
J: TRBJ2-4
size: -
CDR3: CASSLSGGGRTNIQYF
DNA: TGTGCCAGCAGCCTATCAGGAGGGGGTCGAACAAACATTCAGTACTTC

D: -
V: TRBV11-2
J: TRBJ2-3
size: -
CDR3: CASSLLGGGLWNTQYF
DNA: TGTGCCAGCAGCTTACTGGGGGGCGGCCTTTGGAATACGCAGTATTTT

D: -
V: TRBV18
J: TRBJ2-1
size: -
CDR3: CASSAPPFGDEQFF
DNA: TGTGCCAGCTCAGCCCCTCCCTTTGGGGATGAGCAGTTCTTC

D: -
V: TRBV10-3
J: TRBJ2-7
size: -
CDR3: CAISPRIHEQYF
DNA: TGTGCCATCAGTCCCAGGATACACGAGCAGTACTTC

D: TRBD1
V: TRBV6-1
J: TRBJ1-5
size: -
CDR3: CASSPGTGKYQPQHF
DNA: TGTGCCAGCAGCCCCGGGACAGGGAAGTATCAGCCCCAGCATTTT

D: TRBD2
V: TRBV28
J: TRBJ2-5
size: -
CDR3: CASSLWRGETQYF
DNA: TGTGCCAGCAGTTTATGGCGGGGGGAGACCCAGTACTTC

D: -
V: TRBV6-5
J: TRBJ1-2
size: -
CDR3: CASSYKRGNYGYTF
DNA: TGTGCCAGCAGTTACAAACGGGGTAACTATGGCTACACCTTC

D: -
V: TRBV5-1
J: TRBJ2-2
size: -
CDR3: CASSLGVGAPLSTGELFF
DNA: TGCGCCAGCAGCTTGGGAGTGGGGGCCCCCCTAAGCACCGGGGAGCTGTTTTTT

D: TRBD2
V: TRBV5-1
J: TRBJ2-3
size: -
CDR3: CASRAGGINTDTQYF
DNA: TGCGCCAGCAGGGCGGGAGGGATCAACACAGATACGCAGTATTTT

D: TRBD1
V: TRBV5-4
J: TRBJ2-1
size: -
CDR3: CASSLRQGSYNEQFF
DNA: TGTGCCAGCAGCTTGCGACAGGGCTCCTACAATGAGCAGTTCTTC

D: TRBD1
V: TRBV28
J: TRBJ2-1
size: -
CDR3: CASSSDRGLYNEQFF
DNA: TGTGCCAGCAGTTCCGACAGGGGGCTCTACAATGAGCAGTTCTTC

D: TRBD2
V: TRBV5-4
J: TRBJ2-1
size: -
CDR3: CASSLAILAGVSNNEQFF
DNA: TGTGCCAGCAGCTTGGCCATCCTAGCGGGAGTTAGTAACAATGAGCAGTTCTTC

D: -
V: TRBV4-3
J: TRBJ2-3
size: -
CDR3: CASSQGLSAQGGDTQYF
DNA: TGCGCCAGCAGCCAAGGCCTATCAGCACAGGGCGGAGATACGCAGTATTTT